The sample holds a few counts of the clone carrying this T cell receptor (beta chain). No antigen is known for it. The CDR3 has 15 residues. With V trimmed by 2 bases and J by 6 bases, 7 bases remained unmatched. The germline CDR1 and CDR2 sequences are SGHRS and YFSETQ. Sequenced by immunoSEQ multiplex PCR; TCRdb stores in-frame clones only, minus some. The top ten hold more than 13% of the sample, which has about 5,800 clones, approximately 72% seen once. This sample was taken from a study of tumor-infiltrating lymphocytes in localized non-small cell lung cancer. Background on the study: Some samples were collected after neoadjuvant chemotherapy; smokers, never-smokers and several histologies were included. From each patient, both tumor and uninvolved lung, non-adjacent to tumor, were sampled.

Points from the study as a whole: Higher tumor T cell infiltration than in uninvolved lung was supported by TCRbeta sequencing. Each assay used a separate piece of the same tissue.

This rearrangement joins TRBV5-1 to TRBJ2-2; TRBD2 aligns across 7 bases. This receptor was identified in a human donor with non-small cell lung cancer. What was sequenced was uninvolved lung tissue not adjacent to the tumor. The CDR3 loop is CASSFVEAGSGELFF. CDR3 nucleotide sequence: TGCGCCAGCAGCTTCGTTGAAGCGGGATCCGGGGAGCTGTTTTTT.